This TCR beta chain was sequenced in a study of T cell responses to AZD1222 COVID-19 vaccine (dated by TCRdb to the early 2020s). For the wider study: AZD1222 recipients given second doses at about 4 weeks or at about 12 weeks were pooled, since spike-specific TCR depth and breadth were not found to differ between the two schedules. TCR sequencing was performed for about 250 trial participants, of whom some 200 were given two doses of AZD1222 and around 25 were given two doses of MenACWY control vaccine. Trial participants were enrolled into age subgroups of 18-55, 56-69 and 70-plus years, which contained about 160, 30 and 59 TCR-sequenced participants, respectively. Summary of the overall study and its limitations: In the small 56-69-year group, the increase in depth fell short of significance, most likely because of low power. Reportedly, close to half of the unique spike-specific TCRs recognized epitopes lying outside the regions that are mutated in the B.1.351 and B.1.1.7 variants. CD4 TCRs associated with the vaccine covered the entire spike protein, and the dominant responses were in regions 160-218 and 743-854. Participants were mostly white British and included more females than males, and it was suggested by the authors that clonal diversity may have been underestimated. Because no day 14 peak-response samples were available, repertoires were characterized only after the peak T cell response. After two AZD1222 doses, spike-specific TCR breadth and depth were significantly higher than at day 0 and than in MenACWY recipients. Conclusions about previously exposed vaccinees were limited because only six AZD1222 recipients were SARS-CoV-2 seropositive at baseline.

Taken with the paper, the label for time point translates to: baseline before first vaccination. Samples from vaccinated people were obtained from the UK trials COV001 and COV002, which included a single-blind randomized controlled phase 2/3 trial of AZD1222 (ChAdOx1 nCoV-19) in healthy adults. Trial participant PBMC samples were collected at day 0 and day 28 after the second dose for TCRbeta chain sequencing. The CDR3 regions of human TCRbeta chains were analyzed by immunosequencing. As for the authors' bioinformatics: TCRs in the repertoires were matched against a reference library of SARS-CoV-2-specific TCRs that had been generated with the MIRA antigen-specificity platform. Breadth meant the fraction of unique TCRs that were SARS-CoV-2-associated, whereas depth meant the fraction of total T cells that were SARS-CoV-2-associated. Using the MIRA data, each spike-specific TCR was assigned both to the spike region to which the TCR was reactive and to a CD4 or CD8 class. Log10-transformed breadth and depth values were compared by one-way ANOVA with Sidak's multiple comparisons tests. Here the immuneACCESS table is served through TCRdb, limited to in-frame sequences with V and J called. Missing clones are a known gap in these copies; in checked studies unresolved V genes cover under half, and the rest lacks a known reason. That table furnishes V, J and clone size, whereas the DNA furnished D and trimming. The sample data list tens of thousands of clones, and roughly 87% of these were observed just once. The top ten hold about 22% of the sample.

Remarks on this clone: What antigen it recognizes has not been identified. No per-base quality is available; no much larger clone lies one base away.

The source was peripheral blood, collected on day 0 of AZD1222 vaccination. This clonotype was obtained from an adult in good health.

The bases are TGTGCCAGCAGCCGATCTACAGGGGGCCAAGAGACCCAGTACTTC. This encodes CASSRSTGGQETQYF. This chain joins TRBV7-7 to TRBJ2-5, with 8 middle bases fitting TRBD1. CDR1 and CDR2 are read off the germline V gene (reference sequence) as SSHAT and FNYEAQ. Inclusive of the bounding cysteine and phenylalanine, the CDR3 is 15 residues long. The entry retains the CDR3 DNA only, 45 bases that are in frame from base 1. V and J are trimmed by 5 bases and 1 base, and the gene matches miss 6 bases of the junction.